Listed below are T cell receptor beta chains from one sample, sequenced in a study of blood T cell repertoires in COVID-19. The repertoire was sequenced with immunoSEQ multiplex PCR; TCRdb's copy has only in-frame clones and lacks some. The repertoire holds 79,000 or so clones, with about 85% as singletons. The material sequenced was peripheral blood. The receptors were sampled from a man in his 60s with COVID-19, enrolled during active disease. Each CDR3 is given with its conserved first and last residue. The D gene is left open where the match is weak. Clone size appears in some rows only: once, few, many, or a class for an expanded clone.

>.|13|TRBV3-1/TRBV3-2|TRBJ2-3|.
CASSQGLRDTQYF
TGTGCCAGCAGCCAAGGGTTGAGAGATACGCAGTATTTT
>.|15|TRBV24-1|TRBJ1-2|TRBD1
CATSDSNTGGYGYTF
TGTGCCACCAGTGATTCCAACACAGGGGGCTATGGCTACACCTTC
>.|15|TRBV27|TRBJ2-1|TRBD2
CASRLGLAGSDEQFF
TGTGCCAGCAGACTGGGACTAGCGGGATCCGATGAGCAGTTCTTC
>.|15|TRBV7-9|TRBJ1-1|.
CASSLERGRNTEAFF
TGTGCCAGCAGCTTAGAACGGGGGAGGAACACTGAAGCTTTCTTT
>.|14|TRBV5-1|TRBJ2-7|.
CASSLGQGIYEQYF
TGCGCCAGCAGCTTGGGTCAGGGAATCTACGAGCAGTACTTC
>once|19|TRBV5-6|TRBJ2-2|TRBD2
CASSLSVTSGAVNTGELFF
TGTGCCAGCAGCTTGTCTGTGACTAGCGGAGCCGTAAACACCGGGGAGCTGTTTTTT
>.|15|TRBV19|TRBJ2-2|TRBD2
CASSKTSVNTGELFF
TGTGCCAGTAGTAAGACTAGCGTGAACACCGGGGAGCTGTTTTTT
>.|15|TRBV5-1|TRBJ2-1|TRBD1
CASSLGQGSYNEQFF
TGCGCCAGCAGCTTAGGACAGGGGTCCTACAATGAGCAGTTCTTC
>few|15|TRBV7-3|TRBJ2-1|.
CASSLGPSSYNEQFF
TGTGCCAGCAGCTTAGGCCCAAGCTCCTACAATGAGCAGTTCTTC
>.|15|TRBV6-5|TRBJ2-1|.
CASSYSTEGSHEQFF
TGTGCCAGCAGTTACTCGACGGAGGGTTCCCATGAGCAGTTCTTC
>.|15|TRBV3-1/TRBV3-2|TRBJ2-7|TRBD2
CASSQDGRGGDEQYF
TGTGCCAGCAGCCAGGACGGACGCGGGGGGGACGAGCAGTACTTC
>.|15|TRBV7-9|TRBJ1-2|.
CASNGAGRADYGYTF
TGTGCCAGCAACGGAGCGGGGCGCGCGGACTATGGCTACACCTTC
>.|13|TRBV28|TRBJ2-4|TRBD2
CASSGGGLNIQYF
TGTGCCAGCAGTGGGGGGGGGTTGAACATTCAGTACTTC
>.|13|TRBV30|TRBJ1-5|TRBD1
CAWSVQGNQPQHF
TGTGCCTGGAGTGTACAGGGGAATCAGCCCCAGCATTTT
>.|14|TRBV7-2|TRBJ1-5|.
CASSPQVSNQPQHF
TGTGCCAGCAGCCCACAGGTCAGCAATCAGCCCCAGCATTTT
>.|15|TRBV2|TRBJ2-6|.
CASSDWQSGANVLTF
TGTGCCAGCAGTGATTGGCAGTCCGGGGCCAACGTCCTGACTTTC
>.|14|TRBV29-1|TRBJ2-7|.
CSVKKQRQNYEQYF
TGCAGCGTTAAGAAACAGCGGCAGAACTACGAGCAGTACTTC
>once|21|TRBV3-1/TRBV3-2|TRBJ1-3|TRBD1
CASSYGPGTTGRQGSGNTIYF
TGTGCCAGCAGCTACGGCCCCGGAACGACCGGCAGACAGGGAAGCGGAAACACCATATATTTT
>.|13|TRBV2|TRBJ1-1|.
CASSEERDTEAFF
TGTGCCAGCAGTGAAGAGAGGGACACTGAAGCTTTCTTT
>.|15|TRBV6-5|TRBJ1-1|TRBD1
CASSTPTGVNTEAFF
TGTGCCAGCAGTACACCGACAGGGGTGAACACTGAAGCTTTCTTT
>.|14|TRBV9|TRBJ2-2|.
CASSSRQNTGELFF
TGTGCCAGCAGCTCCAGACAGAACACCGGGGAGCTGTTTTTT
>.|12|TRBV20-1|TRBJ2-7|.
CSASTPSYEQYF
TGCAGTGCTAGTACTCCATCCTACGAGCAGTACTTC
>few|17|TRBV7-9|TRBJ2-7|TRBD1
CASSLGAGGQGFNEQYF
TGTGCCAGCAGCTTAGGGGCTGGGGGACAGGGGTTTAACGAGCAGTACTTC
>once|15|TRBV6-4|TRBJ1-1|.
CASRRGLNSNTEAFF
TGTGCCAGCCGGCGGGGCTTGAACTCGAACACTGAAGCTTTCTTT
>.|11|TRBV2|TRBJ1-1|.
CASREDGEAFF
TGTGCCAGCAGGGAGGACGGTGAAGCTTTCTTT
>.|14|TRBV7-9|TRBJ2-7|TRBD1
CASSLGDREYEQYF
TGTGCCAGCAGCTTAGGGGACAGGGAATACGAGCAGTACTTC
>.|13|TRBV19|TRBJ1-1|.
CASSSQVNTEAFF
TGTGCCAGTAGTAGTCAGGTGAACACTGAAGCTTTCTTT
>.|11|TRBV7-2|TRBJ1-6|.
CASSPGSPLHF
TGTGCCAGCAGCCCGGGTTCACCCCTCCACTTT
>once|13|TRBV9|TRBJ1-2|.
CASSVDLSTGYTF
TGTGCCAGCAGCGTAGACCTTAGCACGGGCTACACCTTC
>.|17|TRBV18|TRBJ1-2|TRBD1
CASSPPTGGAPFYGYTF
TGTGCCAGCTCACCCCCGACAGGGGGAGCCCCTTTCTATGGCTACACCTTC
>.|17|TRBV27|TRBJ2-1|TRBD2
CASKTIKRGSSYNEQFF
TGTGCCAGCAAAACCATCAAGCGGGGGAGCTCCTACAATGAGCAGTTCTTC
>.|17|TRBV5-1|TRBJ2-2|.
CASSLKIVSANTGELFF
TGCGCCAGCAGCTTGAAAATTGTCAGCGCGAACACCGGGGAGCTGTTTTTT
>.|16|TRBV5-1|TRBJ2-2|.
CASSFAATTNTGELFF
TGCGCCAGCAGCTTTGCGGCCACTACGAACACCGGGGAGCTGTTTTTT
>.|18|TRBV7-9|TRBJ2-1|TRBD2
CASSSQGARLAGAYEQFF
TGTGCCAGCAGCTCGCAGGGGGCGAGACTAGCGGGAGCCTATGAGCAGTTCTTC
>.|18|TRBV7-3|TRBJ2-3|TRBD2
CASSSKVAGGTTVDTQYF
TGTGCCAGCAGCTCAAAGGTAGCGGGGGGGACTACCGTGGATACGCAGTATTTT
>few|15|TRBV2|TRBJ1-1|.
CASSGSRLENTEAFF
TGTGCCAGCAGTGGGAGCCGGCTGGAGAACACTGAAGCTTTCTTT
>.|16|TRBV2|TRBJ1-4|.
CASTKNIFGAGEKLFF
TGTGCCAGCACAAAAAACATCTTTGGGGCCGGGGAAAAACTGTTTTTT
>.|16|TRBV5-1|TRBJ1-3|.
CASSVTGQLPGNTIYF
TGCGCCAGCAGCGTGACCGGACAGTTACCCGGAAACACCATATATTTT
>.|14|TRBV9|TRBJ1-1|TRBD1
CASSSQGGNTEAFF
TGTGCCAGCAGCTCCCAGGGGGGAAACACTGAAGCTTTCTTT
>.|17|TRBV10-3|TRBJ2-3|.
CAISGLAQGAQSDTQYF
TGTGCCATCAGTGGACTAGCCCAGGGGGCTCAGTCAGATACGCAGTATTTT
>once|15|TRBV11-1|TRBJ2-3|TRBD1
CASSYRDRVPDTQYF
TGTGCCAGCAGCTACCGGGACAGGGTCCCAGATACGCAGTATTTT
>.|12|TRBV19|TRBJ1-1|TRBD1
CASSTDRAEAFF
TGTGCCAGTAGTACCGACAGGGCCGAAGCTTTCTTT
>.|14|TRBV2|TRBJ2-3|.
CASSGYRVADTQYF
TGTGCCAGCAGTGGGTACAGGGTGGCAGATACGCAGTATTTT